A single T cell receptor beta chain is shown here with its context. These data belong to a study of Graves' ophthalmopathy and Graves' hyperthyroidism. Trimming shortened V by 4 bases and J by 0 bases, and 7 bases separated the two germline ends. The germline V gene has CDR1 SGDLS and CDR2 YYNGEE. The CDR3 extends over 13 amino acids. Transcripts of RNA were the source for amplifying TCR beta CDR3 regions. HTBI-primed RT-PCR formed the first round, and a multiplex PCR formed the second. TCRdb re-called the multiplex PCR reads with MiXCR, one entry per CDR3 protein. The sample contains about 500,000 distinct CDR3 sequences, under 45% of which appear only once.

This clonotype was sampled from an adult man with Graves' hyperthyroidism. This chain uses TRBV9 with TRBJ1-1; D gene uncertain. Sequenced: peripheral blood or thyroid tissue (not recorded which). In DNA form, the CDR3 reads TGTGCCAGCAGCCAAAAGATGAACACTGAAGCTTTCTTT. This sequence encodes CASSQKMNTEAFF.